Listed here is a single T cell receptor beta chain. Other DNA variants within this sample encode the same CDR3. The sample belongs to a study of blood T cell repertoires in COVID-19. Across the study: Sources were T cells, B-cell-depleted T cells, or PBMCs; the material itself was cDNA or gDNA.

CDR1 is LNHDA and CDR2 is SQIVND in the germline V gene (reference sequence). The V and J ends lost 3 bases and 2 bases, in that order; junction bases with no gene match: 6. The CDR3 is 15 amino acids. This table comes from immunoSEQ multiplex PCR, and its TCRdb copy is limited to in-frame clones, with some not included. Of 320,000 or so clones detected, roughly 89% appear once; the ten largest clones hold about 5.2%. Sequenced material: PBMCs or T cells enriched from blood (not recorded which). This clonotype was sampled from a man aged 60-69 years who had recovered from COVID-19. The V call is TRBV19, the J call TRBJ2-7, with 8 bases matching TRBD2. The CDR3 DNA follows: TGTGCCAGTAGTATCTCAAGCGGGGGTCCCTACGAGCAGTACTTC. Amino acid sequence: CASSISSGGPYEQYF.